This T cell receptor beta chain was sequenced in a study of blood T cell repertoires in COVID-19. At the level of the study: T cells, B-cell-depleted T cells, or PBMCs provided the cDNA or gDNA that served as material.

Clones were read by immunoSEQ multiplex PCR, and TCRdb kept only the in-frame ones, dropping some. Of 200,000 or so clones in the sample, 70% to 90% were seen once. Germline V gene data show CDR1 as MNHEY and CDR2 as SVGAGI. The CDR3 consists of 15 residues. V was pared by 8 bases and J by 3 bases, with 18 bases between. Sequenced material: peripheral blood. The chain uses TRBV6-5 and TRBJ2-3, with D perhaps TRBD1 (6 bases). The receptor was derived from an elderly man with acute or convalescent COVID-19. The CDR3 DNA reads as TGTGCCAGCTTACCCCCAGGGGCTGAGACAGATACGCAGTATTTT. It codes for CASLPPGAETDTQYF.